This is a list of T cell receptor beta chains from one sample in a study of neurological immune-mediated disorders. TCRdb re-called the 5' RACE reads with MiXCR, one entry per CDR3 protein. The sample contains approximately 60,000 distinct CDR3 sequences, about 4% of which appear only once. Sequenced input: PBMCs. The receptor source for this set is a man aged 45-65 years with multiple sclerosis. Each CDR3 is given with its conserved first and last residue. Each record gives: V gene, D gene, J gene, CDR3 protein. A D gene is named only where the DNA matches it firmly.

v_call: TRBV14; d_call: TRBD2; j_call: TRBJ2-1; cdr3_aa: CASSHTSGRVDEQFF
v_call: TRBV7-2; d_call: NA; j_call: TRBJ1-6; cdr3_aa: CATQSGGFYNSPLNF
v_call: TRBV6-6; d_call: NA; j_call: TRBJ2-1; cdr3_aa: CATSRGEQFF
v_call: TRBV29-1; d_call: TRBD2; j_call: TRBJ2-3; cdr3_aa: CSVGLAIGDTQYF
v_call: TRBV5-1; d_call: NA; j_call: TRBJ2-1; cdr3_aa: CASSLAAASYNEQFF
v_call: TRBV7-3; d_call: NA; j_call: TRBJ2-3; cdr3_aa: CASSLDGSGGTDTQYF
v_call: TRBV29-1; d_call: NA; j_call: TRBJ1-5; cdr3_aa: CSVSRGTNSNQPQHF
v_call: TRBV29-1; d_call: NA; j_call: TRBJ1-1; cdr3_aa: CSVERDSNTEAFF
v_call: TRBV4-2; d_call: NA; j_call: TRBJ1-5; cdr3_aa: CASSQVASQPQNF
v_call: TRBV20-1; d_call: TRBD2; j_call: TRBJ2-3; cdr3_aa: CSARERGVDTQYF